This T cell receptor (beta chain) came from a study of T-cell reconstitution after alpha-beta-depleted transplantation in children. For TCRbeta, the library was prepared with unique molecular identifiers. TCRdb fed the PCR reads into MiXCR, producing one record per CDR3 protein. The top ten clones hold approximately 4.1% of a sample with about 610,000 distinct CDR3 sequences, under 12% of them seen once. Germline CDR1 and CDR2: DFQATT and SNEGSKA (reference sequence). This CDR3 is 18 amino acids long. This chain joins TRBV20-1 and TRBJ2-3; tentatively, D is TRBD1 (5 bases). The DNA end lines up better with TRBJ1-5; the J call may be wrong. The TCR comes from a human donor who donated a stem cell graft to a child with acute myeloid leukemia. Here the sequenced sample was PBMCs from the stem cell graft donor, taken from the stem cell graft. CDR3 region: CSARGHDSGTTNTDTQHF. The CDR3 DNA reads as TGCAGTGCTAGAGGGCACGATTCCGGGACTACAAATACAGATACGCAGCATTTT.